The following is a TCR beta chain sequence with its context. Its specificity is not known. The CDR3 contains 12 residues. V was trimmed by 9 bases and J by 5 bases, leaving 13 bases between them. Germline values: CDR1 MNHNS, CDR2 SASEGT. The sample is drawn from a study of vaccination and CD4 T cells after COVID-19. Indicated treatment: roughly nine-day PBMC culture with coronavirus spike peptide pools or control peptides (ViraFEST assay). TCR sequencing followed the expansion of antigen-specific T cells with peptide pools in ViraFEST. The Oncomine TCR Beta short-read assay sequenced DNA from cultured CD4+ T cells. TCRdb analysed the PCR reads with MiXCR anew, one entry per CDR3 protein. This table has around 13,000 distinct CDR3 sequences, around 77% appearing once.

This chain uses TRBV6-1 with TRBJ2-5; no reliable D call. The sequence came from a human donor who had recovered from COVID-19. The sample comprised CD4+ T cells from blood, cultured in vitro. The CDR3 is CASTHSLETQYF. CDR3 sequence (DNA): TGTGCCAGTACACATTCTCTGGAGACCCAGTACTTC.